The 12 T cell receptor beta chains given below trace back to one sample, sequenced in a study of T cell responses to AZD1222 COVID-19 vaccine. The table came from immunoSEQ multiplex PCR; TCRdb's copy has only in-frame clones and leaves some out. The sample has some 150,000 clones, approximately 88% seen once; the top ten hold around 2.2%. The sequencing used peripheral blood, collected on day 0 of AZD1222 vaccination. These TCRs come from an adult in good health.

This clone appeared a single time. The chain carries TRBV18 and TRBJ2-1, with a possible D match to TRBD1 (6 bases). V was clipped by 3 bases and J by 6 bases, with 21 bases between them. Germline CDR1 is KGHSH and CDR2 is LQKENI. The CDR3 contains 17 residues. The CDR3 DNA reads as TGTGCCAGCTCACCCGCTGTACAGGGTCCCATAGGCAATGAGCAGTTCTTC. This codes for CASSPAVQGPIGNEQFF.

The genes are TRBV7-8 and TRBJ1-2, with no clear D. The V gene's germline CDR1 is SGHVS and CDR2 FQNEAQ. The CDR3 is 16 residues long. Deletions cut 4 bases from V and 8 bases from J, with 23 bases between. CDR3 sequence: CASSSREDNGMRGYTF. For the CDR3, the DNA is TGTGCCAGCAGCTCCCGGGAAGATAACGGGATGAGAGGCTACACCTTC.

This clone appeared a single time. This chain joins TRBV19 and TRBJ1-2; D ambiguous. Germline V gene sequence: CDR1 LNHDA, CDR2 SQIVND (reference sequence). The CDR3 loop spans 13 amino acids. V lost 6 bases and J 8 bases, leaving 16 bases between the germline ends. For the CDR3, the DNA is TGTGCCAGTAGGGGAGAATACACATACGGCTACACCTTC. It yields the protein CASRGEYTYGYTF.

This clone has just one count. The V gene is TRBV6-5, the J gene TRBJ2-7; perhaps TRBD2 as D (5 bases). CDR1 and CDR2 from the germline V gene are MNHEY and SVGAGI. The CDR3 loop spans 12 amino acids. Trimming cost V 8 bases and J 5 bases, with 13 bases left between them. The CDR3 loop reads CASHHPEDEQYF. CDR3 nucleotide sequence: TGTGCCAGCCACCACCCGGAGGACGAGCAGTACTTC.

CDR3 nucleotides: TGTGCCAGCACCGAAGGGGGGAAAAGAGCTAACTATGGCTACACCTTC. Its protein is CASTEGGKRANYGYTF. V usage is TRBV28 and J usage is TRBJ1-2; TRBD1 is a possible D gene (6 bases). V lost 7 bases, J lost 0 bases, and 18 bases lay in between. This CDR3 region has 16 residues. The V gene's germline CDR1 is MDHEN and CDR2 SYDVKM.

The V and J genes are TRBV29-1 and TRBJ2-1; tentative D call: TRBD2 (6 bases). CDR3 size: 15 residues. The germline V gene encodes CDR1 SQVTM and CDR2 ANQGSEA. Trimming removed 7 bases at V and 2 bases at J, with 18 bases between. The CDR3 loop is CSAGDSLLTYNEQFF. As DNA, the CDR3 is TGCAGCGCCGGGGACTCTTTGCTGACCTACAATGAGCAGTTCTTC.

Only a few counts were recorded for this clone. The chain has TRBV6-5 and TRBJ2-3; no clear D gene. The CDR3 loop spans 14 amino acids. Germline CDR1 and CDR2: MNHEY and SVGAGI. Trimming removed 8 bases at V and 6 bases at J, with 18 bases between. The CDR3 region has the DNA TGTGCCAGCGCCTGGCCGGAGAGAACGGATACGCAGTATTTT. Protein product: CASAWPERTDTQYF.

This CDR3 reads CASSPGQGGPWYGYTF. In nucleotides, the CDR3 is TGTGCCAGCAGTCCTGGACAGGGAGGGCCTTGGTATGGCTACACCTTC. The rearrangement joins TRBV27 to TRBJ1-2; TRBD1 aligns across 8 bases. The CDR3 runs to 16 residues. J lost 5 bases, V lost 5 bases, and 13 bases had no gene match. Germline values: CDR1 MNHEY, CDR2 SMNVEV (reference sequence).

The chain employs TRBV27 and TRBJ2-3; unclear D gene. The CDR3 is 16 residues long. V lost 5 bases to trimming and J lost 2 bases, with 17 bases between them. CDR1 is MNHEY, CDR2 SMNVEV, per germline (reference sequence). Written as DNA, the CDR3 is TGTGCCAGCAGTCCGGCAAGACTCCTACTCACAGATACGCAGTATTTT. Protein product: CASSPARLLLTDTQYF.

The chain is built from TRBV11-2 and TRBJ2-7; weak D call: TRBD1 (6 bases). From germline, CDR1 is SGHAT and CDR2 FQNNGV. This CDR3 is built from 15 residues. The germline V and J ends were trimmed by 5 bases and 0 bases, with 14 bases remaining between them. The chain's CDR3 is CASSHWGRYSYEQYF. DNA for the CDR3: TGTGCCAGCAGCCATTGGGGGCGGTACTCCTACGAGCAGTACTTC.

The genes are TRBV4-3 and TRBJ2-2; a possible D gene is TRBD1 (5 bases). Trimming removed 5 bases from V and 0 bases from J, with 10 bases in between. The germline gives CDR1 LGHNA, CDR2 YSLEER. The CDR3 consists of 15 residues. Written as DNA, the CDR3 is TGCGCCAGCAGCTACGACAGCGCGAACACCGGGGAGCTGTTTTTT. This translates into CASSYDSANTGELFF.

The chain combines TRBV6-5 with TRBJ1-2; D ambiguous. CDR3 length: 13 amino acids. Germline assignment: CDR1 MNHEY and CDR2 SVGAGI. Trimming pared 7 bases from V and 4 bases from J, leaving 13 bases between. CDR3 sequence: CASTLSSLYGYTF. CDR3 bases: TGTGCCAGCACCCTATCGTCCCTCTATGGCTACACCTTC.